The 7 T cell receptor beta chains below all came from one sample that was sequenced in a study of CD8+CD57+ T cells in acquired aplastic anemia. CD8+CD57+ cell expansion had been shown by flow cytometry in patients chosen for sequencing. Profiling of TCR beta VDJ combinations and CDR3 sequences used genomic DNA as template. MiXCR, run by TCRdb on the reads, gives a single entry per CDR3 protein. Among approximately 250,000 distinct CDR3 sequences listed, roughly 82% were seen once. Sequencing used sorted CD4+, CD8+, or CD8+CD57+ T cells (not recorded which) from PBMCs. These receptors were taken from a human donor with aplastic anemia.

The CDR3 here is CSVGALGGEAFF. The CDR3 DNA follows: TGCAGCGTTGGTGCGTTGGGGGGTGAAGCTTTCTTT. V and J are TRBV29-1 and TRBJ1-1; TRBD1 might be the D (5 bases). The CDR3 consists of 12 residues. The V gene's germline CDR1 is SQVTM and CDR2 ANQGSEA. V shed 4 bases and J shed 7 bases, with 13 bases lying between them. Variable domain in full (rest from reference TRBV29-1 and TRBJ1-1): SAVISQKPSRDICQRGTSLTIQCQVDSQVTMMFWYRQQPGQSLTLIATANQGSEATYESGFVIDKFPISRPNLTFSTLTVSNMSPEDSSIYLCSVGALGGEAFFGQGTRLTVV.

This chain links TRBV7-9 with TRBJ2-5; possibly TRBD2 for D (6 bases). Germline loops: CDR1 SEHNR, CDR2 FQNEAQ (reference sequence). This CDR3 has 15 residues. Trimming left V 4 bases short and J 12 bases short, with 24 bases between. The CDR3 reads CASSSAGSYGANEYF. The CDR3 nucleotides are TGTGCCAGCAGCTCAGCGGGTAGCTACGGGGCCAACGAGTACTTC.

This clonotype was detected a few times. The chain carries TRBV15 and TRBJ1-1; maybe TRBD1 (5 bases). Trimming removed 1 base from V and 3 bases from J, with 6 bases in between. Germline V lookup: CDR1 LNHNV, CDR2 YYDKDF (reference sequence). The CDR3 covers 13 residues. The CDR3 loop is CATSRARDTEAFF. The CDR3 coding sequence is TGTGCCACCAGCAGAGCCAGGGACACTGAAGCTTTCTTT.

Concerning this clonotype: One end of the junction varies from germline; a read error may be responsible. CDR3 loop: CASTLARGPAAASF. CDR3 bases: TGTGCCAGCACCCTAGCGAGAGGCCCCGCTGCGGCCAGCTTT. The rearrangement links TRBV7-9 to TRBJ2-3; D is possibly TRBD2 (6 bases). Germline CDR1 SEHNR, CDR2 FQNEAQ (reference sequence). This CDR3 has 14 residues.

This CDR3 reads CASGFGGRGTQYF. The CDR3 DNA follows: TGTGCCAGCGGGTTCGGGGGCAGAGGTACGCAGTATTTT. The chain has TRBV7-9 and TRBJ2-3, with D possibly being TRBD1 or TRBD2 (6 bases each). Germline CDR1 is SEHNR and CDR2 is FQNEAQ (reference sequence). Trimming took 8 bases from V and 8 from J, leaving 17 bases between them. The CDR3 runs to 13 residues.

This clonotype was found once. Mismatch with germline at one junction end may stem from a read error. This rearrangement joins TRBV9 to TRBJ2-3; 10 bases match TRBD2. The CDR3 loop spans 14 amino acids. The germline V gene has CDR1 SGDLS and CDR2 YYNGEE. This chain's CDR3 is CASGLAGGLHYYDF. CDR3 coding DNA: TGTGCCAGCGGCTTAGCGGGGGGTCTTCATTACTACGATTTT.

This clonotype was observed once. At one end the junction does not follow the germline gene, possibly because of a read error. The chain recombines TRBV7-9 with TRBJ2-2; TRBD2 matches 8 bases. Germline values: CDR1 SEHNR, CDR2 FQNEAQ (reference sequence). This CDR3 contains 15 residues. Here the CDR3 reads CASSFIAGTTYEQFF. In DNA form, the CDR3 reads TGTGCCAGCAGCTTCATAGCGGGAACGACCTACGAGCAGTTTTTT. Supplemented by reference TRBV7-9 and TRBJ2-2, the full variable domain reads DTGVSQNPRHKITKRGQNVTFRCDPISEHNRLYWYRQTLGQGPEFLTYFQNEAQLEKSRLLSDRFSAERPKGSFSTLEIQRTEQGDSAMYLCASSFIAGTTYEQFFGEGSRLTVL.